This T cell receptor (beta chain) was found in a study of blood T cell repertoires in COVID-19. Study-wide background: COVID-19 samples collected from the United States, Italy and Spain covered acute and convalescent phases. In each case, the material was cDNA or gDNA derived from T cells, B-cell-depleted T cells, or PBMCs.

Trimming shortened V by 6 bases and J by 5 bases, and 13 bases separated the two germline ends. The CDR3 has 14 amino acids. In germline, CDR1 is MDHEN, CDR2 SYDVKM. Authors' analysis steps: Estimated nucleated cell counts came from reference gene primer amplification. Here immunoSEQ multiplex PCR was the method, and the copy in TCRdb shows in-frame clones only, minus some. V, J and clone size derive from that table, while D and trimming were established from the DNA sequence. The sample lists about 99,000 clones, about 90% occurring once. It was during active infection that Seattle patients were enrolled and then longitudinally followed.

Sequences were obtained from peripheral blood. The receptor's source is a man between 50 and 59 years old with COVID-19, enrolled during active disease. The chain employs TRBV28 and TRBJ2-2; a possible D gene is TRBD1 (6 bases). The chain's CDR3 is CASRPGHSTGELFF. CDR3 DNA sequence: TGTGCCAGCAGACCGGGACATTCAACCGGGGAGCTGTTTTTT. The variable domain in full, completed from reference TRBV28 and TRBJ2-2, reads DVKVTQSSRYLVKRTGEKVFLECVQDMDHENMFWYRQDPGLGLRLIYFSYDVKMKEKGDIPEGYSVSREKKERFSLILESASTNQTSMYLCASRPGHSTGELFFGEGSRLTVL.